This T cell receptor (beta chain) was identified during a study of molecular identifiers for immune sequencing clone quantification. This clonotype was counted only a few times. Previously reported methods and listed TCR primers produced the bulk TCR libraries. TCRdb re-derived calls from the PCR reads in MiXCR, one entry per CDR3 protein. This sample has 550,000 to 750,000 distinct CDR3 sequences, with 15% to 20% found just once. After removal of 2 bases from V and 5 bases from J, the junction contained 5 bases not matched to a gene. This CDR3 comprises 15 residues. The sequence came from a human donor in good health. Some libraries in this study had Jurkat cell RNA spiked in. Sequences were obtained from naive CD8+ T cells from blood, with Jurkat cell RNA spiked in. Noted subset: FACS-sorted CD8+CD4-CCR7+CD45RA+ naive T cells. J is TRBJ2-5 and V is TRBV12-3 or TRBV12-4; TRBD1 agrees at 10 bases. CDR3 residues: CASSLRQGAYETQYF. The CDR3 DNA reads TGTGCCAGCAGTTTAAGACAGGGGGCGTATGAGACCCAGTACTTC.